This T cell receptor (beta chain) was profiled in a study of Ad26.COV2.S vaccination and SARS-CoV-2 variants. V gave up 5 bases and J gave up 4 bases; unmatched junction bases: 10. This CDR3 comprises 16 residues. Germline V gene data show CDR1 as MNHEY and CDR2 as SVGEGT. Generated by immunoSEQ multiplex PCR, the TCRdb table keeps only in-frame clones and is missing some. The profile shows about 480,000 clones, roughly nine tenths of them singletons. Treatment reported: around 19 received Ad26.COV2.S at low or high dose, single or two shots; roughly 5 received placebo; per-sample allocation not given. Collection of samples fell on day 63 after the first vaccine or placebo injection.

Here the sequenced sample was peripheral blood, taken in a trial of Ad26.COV2.S vaccine versus placebo. The gene calls are TRBV6-2 or TRBV6-3 and TRBJ2-1, with 8 bases aligning to TRBD2. This receptor was obtained from a person aged 18-60 years who received the Ad26.COV2.S COVID-19 vaccine or a placebo. The CDR3, as DNA: TGTGCCAGCAGTCCCCTAGAGCGGGAGCCGTACAATGAGCAGTTCTTC. It codes for CASSPLEREPYNEQFF.